The 14 T cell receptor beta chains reported below all come from one sample, sequenced in a study of blood T cell repertoires in COVID-19. TCRdb's copy holds only in-frame clones and misses some; the assay was immunoSEQ multiplex PCR. The sample has 300,000 or so clones, about nine tenths seen once. Sequenced: PBMCs or T cells enriched from blood (not recorded which). Receptors originate from a man aged 55 to 70 who had recovered from COVID-19.

This chain links TRBV5-1 with TRBJ1-4; 8 bases agree with TRBD1. The germline V gene has CDR1 SGHRS and CDR2 YFSETQ. Germline trimming cut 4 bases from V and 8 bases from J; bases unmatched to any gene: 13. The CDR3 spans 16 residues. The CDR3 protein is CASSPTTGTGQEKLFF. The CDR3 DNA reads TGCGCCAGCAGCCCGACTACCGGGACAGGCCAGGAAAAACTGTTTTTT. Supplemented by reference TRBV5-1 and TRBJ1-4, the full variable domain reads KAGVTQTPRYLIKTRGQQVTLSCSPISGHRSVSWYQQTPGQGLQFLFEYFSETQRNKGNFPGRFSGRQFSNSRSEMNVSTLELGDSALYLCASSPTTGTGQEKLFFGSGTQLSVL.

The chain employs TRBV27 and TRBJ1-6; D gene unclear. V lost 6 bases and J 9 bases, leaving 21 bases between the germline ends. The CDR3 extends over 16 amino acids. The V gene's germline CDR1 is MNHEY and CDR2 SMNVEV (reference sequence). CDR3 residues: CASSPGSRWLGSPLHF. The CDR3, as DNA: TGTGCCAGCAGCCCAGGCTCCCGGTGGCTCGGTTCACCCCTCCACTTT.

This clone was counted a few times. The rearrangement joins TRBV4-1 to TRBJ1-1; 7 bases fit TRBD1. Unmatched junction bases numbered 11, after V lost 5 bases and J lost 5 bases. Looked up from germline, CDR1 is MGHRA and CDR2 is YSYEKL. The CDR3 has 15 residues. CDR3 in amino acids: CASSNHQRGRTEAFF. The CDR3 DNA is TGCGCCAGCAGCAACCACCAGAGGGGGCGGACTGAAGCTTTCTTT.

The chain employs TRBV5-6 and TRBJ2-7; 8 bases map to TRBD1. The junction had 5 bases not matched to a gene; V was cut back by 2 bases and J by 4 bases. CDR1 and CDR2 (germline): SGHDT, YYEEEE. The CDR3 extends over 14 amino acids. As DNA, the CDR3 is TGTGCCAGCAGCTTCGGACAGGGTATTTACGAGCAGTACTTC. Protein: CASSFGQGIYEQYF.

As regards this clone: This sample includes further DNA sequences coding for the same CDR3. The chain recombines TRBV12-3 or TRBV12-4 with TRBJ2-7; D remains unclear. V was clipped by 4 bases and J by 2 bases, with 3 bases between them. The CDR3 extends over 11 amino acids. The DNA for the CDR3 is TGTGCCAGCAGTTCCGCCTACGAGCAGTACTTC. Translated: CASSSAYEQYF.

The chain carries TRBV29-1 and TRBJ2-7; 9 bases match TRBD1. CDR1 is SQVTM and CDR2 is ANQGSEA in the germline V gene. V gave up 7 bases and J gave up 9 bases; unmatched junction bases: 10. The CDR3 extends over 12 amino acids. As DNA, the CDR3 is TGCAGCGGCCGAACAGGGGGCGGAGTGCAGTACTTC. Residues: CSGRTGGGVQYF.

V usage is TRBV2 and J usage is TRBJ2-1, with D perhaps TRBD2 (6 bases). This CDR3 spans 11 amino acids. Germline lookup yields CDR1 SNHLY and CDR2 FYNNEI. V lost 6 bases, J lost 10 bases, and 10 bases lay in between. The DNA for the CDR3 is TGTGCCAGCAGCGCTGGACTAGAGCAGTTCTTC. It is translated as CASSAGLEQFF.

The rearrangement joins TRBV9 to TRBJ2-3, with D possibly TRBD2 on 5 matching bases. Between the trimmed V and J ends, which lost 0 bases and 1 base, there was a span of 9 bases. The CDR3 extends over 15 amino acids. Germline CDR1 SGDLS, CDR2 YYNGEE. The CDR3 nucleotides are TGTGCCAGCAGCGTAGGTGGACTCCGCACAGATACGCAGTATTTT. This sequence encodes CASSVGGLRTDTQYF.

The rearrangement joins TRBV28 to TRBJ2-7; 8 bases map to TRBD1. Germline values: CDR1 MDHEN, CDR2 SYDVKM. This CDR3 comprises 16 residues. V gave up 6 bases and J gave up 1 base; unmatched junction bases: 11. DNA of the CDR3: TGTGCCAGCAGCCCCGGACAGGGATATTCTTCCTACGAGCAGTACTTC. Protein sequence: CASSPGQGYSSYEQYF.

This chain joins TRBV11-2 and TRBJ2-1; D gene ambiguous. V dropped 3 bases and J dropped 8 bases, with 11 bases sitting between them. Germline V CDR1 and CDR2: SGHAT, FQNNGV. There are 13 residues in the CDR3. The CDR3 sequence: CASSLTGSDEQFF. CDR3 DNA sequence: TGTGCCAGCAGCTTGACTGGCTCGGATGAGCAGTTCTTC.

V usage is TRBV18 and J usage is TRBJ1-5; 8 nucleotides agree with TRBD1. Germline-derived CDR1 and CDR2 are KGHSH and LQKENI. The V gene end was trimmed by 6 bases and the J gene end by 3 bases; junction bases not matched to a gene: 4. The CDR3 has 14 residues. CDR3 protein: CASSQQGANQPQHF. The CDR3 bases are TGTGCCAGCTCGCAGCAGGGGGCCAATCAGCCCCAGCATTTT.

The V gene is TRBV11-2, the J gene TRBJ2-5; D gene ambiguous. V shed 3 bases and J shed 5 bases, with 10 bases lying between them. This CDR3 contains 13 residues. Germline V gives CDR1 SGHAT, CDR2 FQNNGV. CDR3: CASSFIPPETQYF. CDR3 DNA: TGTGCCAGCAGCTTTATTCCCCCGGAGACCCAGTACTTC.

The chain is built from TRBV21-1 and TRBJ2-1; the table's D call TRBD2 went unverified against the DNA. TRBV21-1 is shown as a pseudogene. The CDR3 contains 19 residues. CDR3 nucleotides: TGTGCCAGCAGCAAGGCTACCATGTCGGGGGTAGTTGGCTACAATGAGCAGTTCTTC. It specifies CASSKATMSGVVGYNEQFF.

In its sample, this clone was seen a few times. The chain joins TRBV10-2 to TRBJ2-5; TRBD2 agrees at 9 bases. The CDR3 runs 15 residues. The trim removed 1 base at V and 5 bases at J, leaving 5 bases unmatched. CDR1 is WSHSY, CDR2 SAAADI, per germline. This CDR3 reads CASSELRGGRETQYF. For the CDR3, the DNA is TGCGCCAGCAGTGAGTTGCGGGGGGGCCGGGAGACCCAGTACTTC.